This TCR beta chain was captured in a study of blood T cells in healthy people across ages. As for this clonotype: A junction end diverges from the germline sequence, so it may reflect a read error.

The second PCR ran roughly 6 to 12 cycles with a sample-barcoded 5' primer and J-beta primers. TCRdb used MiXCR to reprocess the 5' RACE reads, holding one entry per CDR3 protein. In the table there are 800,000 to 900,000 distinct CDR3 sequences, approximately 59% of which are singletons. This clonotype was sampled from a man aged 25 to 40 in good health. The sample was blood.

Here the CDR3 DNA reads TGTGCCAGCCAGGACAGGGGAAACACTAAAGCTTTCTTT. It is translated as CASQDRGNTKAFF. V usage is TRBV25-1 and J usage is TRBJ1-1; 9 bases line up with TRBD1. Germline CDR1 MGHDK, CDR2 SYGVNS. The CDR3 loop spans 13 amino acids.